These T cell receptor beta chains were read from a single sample in a study of T cells in Graves' hyperthyroidism and ophthalmopathy. One entry per CDR3 protein, called by TCRdb with MiXCR from the multiplex PCR reads. Counted here are over 700,000 distinct CDR3 sequences, about two fifths occurring once; the ten biggest clones make up around 10%. Sequencing was performed on blood. The receptors originated from a man aged 18-30 years with Graves' hyperthyroidism. Each CDR3 is given with its conserved first and last residue. The order of the fields is J gene, CDR3 length, V gene, clone size, D gene, CDR3 DNA, CDR3 protein. The D gene is left open where the match is weak. Part of the rows lack a size; the others show once, few, many or a class for expanded clones.

j_gene: TRBJ2-7; len: 15; v_gene: TRBV7-2; abundance: -; d_gene: TRBD2; CDR3nt: TGTGCCAGCGGCCTTAGCGGGAGTGGCTCCTACGAGCAGTACTTC; CDR3aa: CASGLSGSGSYEQYF
j_gene: TRBJ1-5; len: 14; v_gene: TRBV9; abundance: -; d_gene: -; CDR3nt: TGTGCCAGCGGCCAGGGGAGGGGGAATCAGCCCCAGCATTTT; CDR3aa: CASGQGRGNQPQHF
j_gene: TRBJ2-7; len: 12; v_gene: TRBV6-5; abundance: few; d_gene: -; CDR3nt: TGTGCCAGCAGTTACTCAGAGGACGAGCAGTACTTC; CDR3aa: CASSYSEDEQYF
j_gene: TRBJ1-4; len: 14; v_gene: TRBV6-5; abundance: few; d_gene: -; CDR3nt: TGTGCCAGCGCCTCCGGGGCTAGAGTTGAAAAACTGTTTTTT; CDR3aa: CASASGARVEKLFF
j_gene: TRBJ1-1; len: 15; v_gene: TRBV6-5; abundance: few; d_gene: TRBD1; CDR3nt: TGTGCCAGCAGGAGCATGGACAGGGTGAACACTGAAGCTTTCTTT; CDR3aa: CASRSMDRVNTEAFF
j_gene: TRBJ1-2; len: 11; v_gene: TRBV6-5; abundance: many; d_gene: -; CDR3nt: TGTGCCAGCAGTGAGTGGCTTGGCTACACCTTC; CDR3aa: CASSEWLGYTF
j_gene: TRBJ2-7; len: 15; v_gene: TRBV2; abundance: few; d_gene: TRBD2; CDR3nt: TGTGCCAGCAGTGAAACTAGCGGGGCCTCATGGGAGCAGTACTTC; CDR3aa: CASSETSGASWEQYF
j_gene: TRBJ2-7; len: 14; v_gene: TRBV10-3; abundance: -; d_gene: -; CDR3nt: TGTGCCAGCAGCAAACCAGGGGTTAGTTACGAGCAGTACTTC; CDR3aa: CASSKPGVSYEQYF
j_gene: TRBJ2-5; len: 15; v_gene: TRBV7-2; abundance: -; d_gene: -; CDR3nt: TGTGCCAGCAGCTTAGTCGGGGGCCCCCAAGAGACCCAGTACTTC; CDR3aa: CASSLVGGPQETQYF
j_gene: TRBJ2-7; len: 16; v_gene: TRBV7-9; abundance: -; d_gene: -; CDR3nt: TGTGCCAGCAGCGACCTTACCTCGCGGGGCCGGGGAGAGCAGTACTTC; CDR3aa: CASSDLTSRGRGEQYF
j_gene: TRBJ2-2; len: 13; v_gene: TRBV2; abundance: many; d_gene: -; CDR3nt: TGTGCCAGCGAACCCCTCGTGGCCGGGGAGCTGTTTTTT; CDR3aa: CASEPLVAGELFF